This TCR beta chain stems from a study of cytomegalovirus exposure and HLA in healthy donors. With regard to this clone: As yet, its antigen is unknown.

A multiplex PCR was run with 60 Vbeta primers and 13 Jbeta primers. Profiled with immunoSEQ multiplex PCR; TCRdb holds only in-frame clones, not every one. The sample has about 190,000 clones; around 83% are singletons. Study-level findings and limits: When analyzed later, the rates of TCR association showed variation by HLA locus, with DRB1 the most and HLA-C the fewest.

The source of this sequence is a woman aged 18-29 years in good health and CMV-seronegative. The specimen sequenced was PBMCs.

The DNA for the CDR3 is TGTGCCAGCAGTTACCAAGGGACAGCCCTTGAAGCTTTCTTT. Its protein is CASSYQGTALEAFF. The V and J genes are TRBV6-5 and TRBJ1-1; 7 nucleotides align to TRBD1. CDR1 and CDR2 from the germline V gene are MNHEY and SVGAGI. The CDR3 runs 14 residues. The J segment lost 7 bases and the V segment lost 2 bases, leaving 7 bases of the junction unmatched.